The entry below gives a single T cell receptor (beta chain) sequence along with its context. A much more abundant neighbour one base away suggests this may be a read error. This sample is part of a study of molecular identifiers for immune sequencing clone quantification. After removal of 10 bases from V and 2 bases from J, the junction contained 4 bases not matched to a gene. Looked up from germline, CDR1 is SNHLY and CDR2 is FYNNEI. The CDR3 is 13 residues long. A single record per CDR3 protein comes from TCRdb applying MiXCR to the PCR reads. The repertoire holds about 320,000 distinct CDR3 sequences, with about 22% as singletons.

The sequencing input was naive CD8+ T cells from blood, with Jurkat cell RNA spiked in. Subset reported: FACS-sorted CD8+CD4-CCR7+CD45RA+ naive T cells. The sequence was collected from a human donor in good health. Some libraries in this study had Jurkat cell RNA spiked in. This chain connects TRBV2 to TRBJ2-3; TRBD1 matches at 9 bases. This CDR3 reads CANRGLLTDTQYF. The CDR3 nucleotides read TGTGCCAACAGGGGGCTCCTCACAGATACGCAGTATTTT.